The 26 T cell receptor beta chains below all came from one sample that was sequenced in a study of cytomegalovirus exposure and HLA in healthy donors. PCR was performed using 60 Vbeta and 13 Jbeta primers. Method: immunoSEQ multiplex PCR; TCRdb's copy keeps in-frame clones and lacks some. The data hold around 150,000 clones, with 70% to 90% observed a single time. The sample consisted of PBMCs. The receptor source for this set is a man aged 18 to 35 in good health and CMV-seropositive.

The chain couples TRBV5-8 to TRBJ1-2; TRBD1 is a possible D gene (5 bases). Germline assignment: CDR1 SGHTS and CDR2 YDEGEE. The CDR3 totals 15 residues. V lost 2 bases and J lost 2, with 13 bases in between. The CDR3 reads CASSLGQTGNYGYTF. Written as DNA, the CDR3 is TGTGCCAGCAGCTTAGGACAAACTGGAAACTATGGCTACACCTTC.

The gene calls are TRBV19 and TRBJ2-6; D is unclear. CDR1 and CDR2 from the germline V gene are LNHDA and SQIVND (reference sequence). Between the trimmed V and J ends, which lost 3 bases and 1 base, there was a span of 10 bases. The CDR3 extends over 16 amino acids. CDR3 region: CASSMGRPSGANVLTF. DNA of the CDR3: TGTGCCAGTAGTATGGGCAGGCCATCTGGGGCCAACGTCCTGACTTTC.

The V and J genes are TRBV5-1 and TRBJ2-1; TRBD1 might be the D (6 bases). V was shortened by 0 bases and J by 4 bases, with 11 bases between the two germline ends. This CDR3 has 15 amino acids. Germline V CDR1 and CDR2: SGHRS, YFSETQ. This CDR3 is CASSLEDRSYNEQFF. CDR3 sequence (DNA): TGCGCCAGCAGCTTGGAGGACAGAAGTTACAATGAGCAGTTCTTC.

This clone was observed once. The genes are TRBV15 and TRBJ2-7, with D perhaps TRBD2 (5 bases). Germline V lookup: CDR1 LNHNV, CDR2 YYDKDF (reference sequence). This CDR3 has 18 residues. Trimming stripped 0 bases from V and 7 bases from J, with 25 bases between. The CDR3 loop is CATSRDRVVGTSTGEQYF. The CDR3 DNA sequence: TGTGCCACCAGCAGAGATAGAGTAGTGGGCACCTCTACGGGAGAGCAGTACTTC.

This sequence joins TRBV2 and TRBJ2-7; the match to TRBD1 covers 9 bases. V trimming: 10 bases; J trimming: 6 bases; junction bases outside the gene matches: 10. In germline, CDR1 is SNHLY, CDR2 FYNNEI. The CDR3 is 13 amino acids. The DNA of the CDR3 is TGTGCCACCAATGTGGGGACAGGGTCCGAGCAGTACTTC. Translated: CATNVGTGSEQYF.

The CDR3 coding sequence is TGCGCCAGCAGCCAAGTACAGTCCTCTGGAAACACCATATATTTT. Its protein product is CASSQVQSSGNTIYF. The gene calls are TRBV4-1 and TRBJ1-3; D is ambiguous. Germline V gene sequence: CDR1 MGHRA, CDR2 YSYEKL. The CDR3 runs to 15 residues. Trimming removed 1 base from V and 0 bases from J, with 7 bases in between.

This rearrangement joins TRBV7-2 to TRBJ2-7, with 16 bases lining up with TRBD2. The CDR3 sequence is 17 residues long. Germline CDR1 is SGHTA and CDR2 is FQGNSA. J was trimmed by 6 bases and V by 0 bases; bases with no gene match: 5. The CDR3 loop is CASSLAGLAGGTGEQYF. The CDR3, as DNA: TGTGCCAGCAGCTTAGCGGGACTAGCGGGGGGGACTGGCGAGCAGTACTTC. Filled out from reference TRBV7-2 and TRBJ2-7, the complete variable domain reads GAGVSQSPSNKVTEKGKDVELRCDPISGHTALYWYRQSLGQGLEFLIYFQGNSAPDKSGLPSDRFSAERTGGSVSTLTIQRTQQEDSAVYLCASSLAGLAGGTGEQYFGPGTRLTVT.

The J gene is TRBJ1-1, the V gene TRBV7-3; 10 bases are shared with TRBD1. This CDR3 has 14 amino acids. Germline V CDR1 and CDR2: SGHTA, FQGTGA. Germline trimming cut 5 bases from V and 5 bases from J; bases unmatched to any gene: 5. The CDR3 spells CASSETGGMTEAFF. CDR3 nucleotides: TGTGCCAGCAGCGAGACAGGGGGCATGACTGAAGCTTTCTTT.

V is TRBV29-1 and J is TRBJ1-1, with D maybe TRBD1 (6 bases). The V end was cut by 4 bases, the J end by 2 bases, with 8 bases between. The CDR3 has 12 residues. Germline V gene sequence: CDR1 SQVTM, CDR2 ANQGSEA. CDR3 protein: CSVVDRNTEAFF. DNA for the CDR3: TGCAGCGTTGTGGACAGAAACACTGAAGCTTTCTTT.

The V gene is TRBV27, the J gene TRBJ1-4, with a possible D match to TRBD1 (5 bases). Trimming took 5 bases from V and 2 from J, leaving 12 bases between them. Per germline, CDR1 MNHEY and CDR2 SMNVEV (reference sequence). The CDR3 contains 15 residues. The CDR3 nucleotides read TGTGCCAGCAGTCCCCGACAGAGCACTAATGAAAAACTGTTTTTT. Protein product: CASSPRQSTNEKLFF.

The rearrangement uses TRBV7-2 and TRBJ2-6; 11 positions match TRBD2. Germline CDR1 SGHTA, CDR2 FQGNSA. With V trimmed by 7 bases and J by 0 bases, 2 bases remained unmatched. This CDR3 is 16 amino acids long. The chain's CDR3 is CASTSGGSSGANVLTF. Here the CDR3 DNA reads TGTGCCAGCACTAGCGGGGGGTCCTCTGGGGCCAACGTCCTGACTTTC.

This chain links TRBV4-2 with TRBJ2-7; possible D gene TRBD2, 7 bases. Germline CDR1 is LGHNA and CDR2 is YNFKEQ. The V end lost 0 bases, the J end lost 3 bases, and 15 bases lay between the germline ends. The CDR3 is made up of 16 amino acids. For the CDR3, the DNA is TGTGCCAGCAGCCAAGATTCCCGGGGGGCGTACTACGAGCAGTACTTC. This gives the protein CASSQDSRGAYYEQYF.

The CDR3 loop reads CASIGYRGPAGANVLTF. The CDR3 nucleotides are TGTGCCAGCATAGGCTACAGGGGGCCGGCTGGGGCCAACGTCCTGACTTTC. This chain links TRBV25-1 with TRBJ2-6, with 9 bases identical to TRBD1. V trimming: 7 bases; J trimming: 2 bases; junction bases outside the gene matches: 9. The germline V gene has CDR1 MGHDK and CDR2 SYGVNS. The CDR3 spans 17 residues.

The gene calls are TRBV10-2 and TRBJ2-3, with TRBD2 matching 9 bases. V shed 6 bases, J shed 4 bases, and the junction held 5 bases outside the gene matches. The V gene's germline CDR1 is WSHSY and CDR2 SAAADI. This CDR3 region has 14 residues. CDR3 coding DNA: TGCGCCAGCAGGAAGCGGGGGGACGCAGATACGCAGTATTTT. This gives the protein CASRKRGDADTQYF.

The chain employs TRBV4-3 and TRBJ2-3; TRBD2 aligns across 10 bases. V lost 1 base and J lost 2; bases outside the gene matches: 6. Germline V CDR1 and CDR2: LGHNA, YSLEER. This CDR3 region has 17 residues. The CDR3 bases are TGCGCCAGCAGCCAAGGGGAAGCGGGGGGGATCACAGATACGCAGTATTTT. Translating gives CASSQGEAGGITDTQYF.

V and J are TRBV5-4 and TRBJ2-2, with 10 bases lining up with TRBD2. The V and J ends lost 4 bases and 2 bases, in that order; junction bases with no gene match: 8. Germline V CDR1 and CDR2: SGHNT, YYREEE (reference sequence). The CDR3 runs 17 residues. CDR3 nucleotide sequence: TGTGCCAGCAGCACCCCCGCTAGCGGGAGTAACACCGGGGAGCTGTTTTTT. Residues: CASSTPASGSNTGELFF.

The chain recombines TRBV18 with TRBJ1-1, with D unclear. The V end lost 3 bases, the J end lost 1 base, and 12 bases lay between the germline ends. Germline assignment: CDR1 KGHSH and CDR2 LQKENI. The CDR3 runs to 15 residues. CDR3 protein: CASSPFTQRNTEAFF. The DNA of the CDR3 is TGTGCCAGCTCACCTTTCACACAGAGGAACACTGAAGCTTTCTTT.

The chain links TRBV9 to TRBJ2-5; 13 bases are shared with TRBD2. V shed 4 bases and J 4 bases; nucleotides not matched to a gene: 7. In germline, CDR1 is SGDLS, CDR2 YYNGEE. The CDR3 has 16 amino acids. CDR3 bases: TGTGCCAGCAGCCGAACTAGCGGGGGGGCCTCAGAGACCCAGTACTTC. Its protein is CASSRTSGGASETQYF.

V gene TRBV6-1 combines with J gene TRBJ1-2; maybe TRBD1 (5 bases). The CDR3 runs to 15 residues. Per the germline V gene, CDR1 is MNHNS and CDR2 is SASEGT. V gave up 3 bases and J gave up 0 bases, with 11 bases separating them. CDR3 in DNA: TGTGCCAGCAGTGAGGGCAGGGCCTCTAACTATGGCTACACCTTC. This encodes CASSEGRASNYGYTF.

The CDR3 DNA reads as TGTGCCAGCAGAGGAACAGGGGGCGGCAATCAGCCCCAGCATTTT. It specifies CASRGTGGGNQPQHF. The chain has TRBV6-5 and TRBJ1-5, with TRBD1 matching over 9 bases. Unmatched junction bases numbered 5, after V lost 6 bases and J lost 2 bases. The CDR3 runs 15 residues. Germline values: CDR1 MNHEY, CDR2 SVGAGI.

This clone was seen more than once but under ten times. The chain joins TRBV4-1 to TRBJ1-6; D unresolved. CDR3 size: 12 residues. CDR1 is MGHRA and CDR2 is YSYEKL in the germline V gene. V gave up 8 bases and J gave up 5 bases, with 7 bases separating them. CDR3 protein: CASRGNNSPLHF. For the CDR3, the DNA is TGCGCCAGCCGAGGGAATAATTCACCCCTCCACTTT.

This chain links TRBV2 with TRBJ1-5, with 9 nucleotides matching TRBD1. This CDR3 is 14 amino acids long. Germline trimming cut 5 bases from V and 6 bases from J; bases unmatched to any gene: 5. From germline, CDR1 is SNHLY and CDR2 FYNNEI. CDR3 residues: CASSPQGASQPQHF. CDR3 bases: TGTGCCAGCAGTCCACAGGGGGCGAGTCAGCCCCAGCATTTT. Full variable domain (remainder filled in from reference TRBV2 and TRBJ1-5): EPEVTQTPSHQVTQMGQEVILRCVPISNHLYFYWYRQILGQKVEFLVSFYNNEISEKSEIFDDQFSVERPDGSNFTLKIRSTKLEDSAMYFCASSPQGASQPQHFGDGTRLSIL.

This clone was seen just once. This chain uses TRBV30 with TRBJ2-7; TRBD1 matches at 7 bases. Germline trimming cut 2 bases from V and 2 bases from J; bases unmatched to any gene: 3. The CDR3 extends over 13 amino acids. Germline V lookup: CDR1 GTSNPN, CDR2 SVGIG (reference sequence). The CDR3 region has the DNA TGTGCCTGGAGTACCGGGACAGCCTACGAGCAGTACTTC. Amino acids: CAWSTGTAYEQYF.

This clone has more than one count but fewer than ten. This chain uses TRBV9 with TRBJ2-1, with a weak D call TRBD2 (7 bases). V was pared by 5 bases and J by 8 bases, with 29 bases between. This CDR3 comprises 18 residues. Germline CDR1 is SGDLS and CDR2 is YYNGEE. The CDR3 bases are TGTGCCAGCAGGCGGCTGGATTCGCGTGCGGGGGCGGGGGATGAGCAGTTCTTC. Encoded protein: CASRRLDSRAGAGDEQFF. Drawing the rest from reference TRBV9 and TRBJ2-1, the complete variable domain is DSGVTQTPKHLITATGQRVTLRCSPRSGDLSVYWYQQSLDQGLQFLIQYYNGEERAKGNILERFSAQQFPDLHSELNLSSLELGDSALYFCASRRLDSRAGAGDEQFFGPGTRLTVL.

The chain couples TRBV19 to TRBJ1-1; D is perhaps TRBD1 (5 bases). CDR3 size: 12 residues. V was clipped by 11 bases and J by 0 bases, with 10 bases between them. Germline V gives CDR1 LNHDA, CDR2 SQIVND (reference sequence). The CDR3 spells CAAKGMNTEAFF. The CDR3 nucleotides read TGTGCCGCTAAGGGGATGAACACTGAAGCTTTCTTT.

CDR3 protein: CASSDSQETQYF. CDR3 DNA sequence: TGTGCCAGCAGCGACAGCCAAGAGACCCAGTACTTC. The chain employs TRBV7-9 and TRBJ2-5; D perhaps matches TRBD1 (5 bases). The length of the CDR3 is 12 residues. Germline V gene data show CDR1 as SEHNR and CDR2 as FQNEAQ (reference sequence). With 5 bases removed from V and 1 base from J, the gap between germline ends came to 5 bases.